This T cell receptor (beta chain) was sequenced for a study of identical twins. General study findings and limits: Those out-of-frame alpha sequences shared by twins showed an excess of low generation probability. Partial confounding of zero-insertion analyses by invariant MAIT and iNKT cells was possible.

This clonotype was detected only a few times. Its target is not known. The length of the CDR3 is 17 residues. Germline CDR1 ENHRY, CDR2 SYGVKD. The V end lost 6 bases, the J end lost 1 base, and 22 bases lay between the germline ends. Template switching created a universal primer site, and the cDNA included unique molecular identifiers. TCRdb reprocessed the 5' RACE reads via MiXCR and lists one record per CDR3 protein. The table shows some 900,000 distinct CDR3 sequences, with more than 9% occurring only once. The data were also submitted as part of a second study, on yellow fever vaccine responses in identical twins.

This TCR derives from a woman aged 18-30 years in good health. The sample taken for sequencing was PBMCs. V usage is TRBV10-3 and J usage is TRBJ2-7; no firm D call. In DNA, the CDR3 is TGTGCCATCAGACTAAATACAGACCCCAAATTTTCCTACGAGCAGTACGTC. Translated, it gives CAIRLNTDPKFSYEQYV.